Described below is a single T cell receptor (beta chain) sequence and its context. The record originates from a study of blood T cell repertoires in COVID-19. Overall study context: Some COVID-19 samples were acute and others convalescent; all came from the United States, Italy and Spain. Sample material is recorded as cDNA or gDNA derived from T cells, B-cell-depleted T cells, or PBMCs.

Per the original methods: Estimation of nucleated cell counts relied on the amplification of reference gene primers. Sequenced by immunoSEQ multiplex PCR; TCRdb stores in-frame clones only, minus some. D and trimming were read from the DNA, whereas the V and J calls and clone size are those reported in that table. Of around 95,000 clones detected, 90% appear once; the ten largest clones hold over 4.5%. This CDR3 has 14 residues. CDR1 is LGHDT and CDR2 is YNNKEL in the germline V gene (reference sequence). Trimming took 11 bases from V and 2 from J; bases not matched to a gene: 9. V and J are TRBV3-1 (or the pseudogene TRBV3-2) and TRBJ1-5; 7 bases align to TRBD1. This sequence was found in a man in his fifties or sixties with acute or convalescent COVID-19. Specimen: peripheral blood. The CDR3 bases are TGTGCCGCCGGGAAGGGGGCGGGCAATCAGCCCCAGCATTTT. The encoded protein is CAAGKGAGNQPQHF.